One and the same sample provided the 8 T cell receptor beta chains below, sequenced in a study of CD8+ T cells in alopecia areata. Following extraction, RNA underwent reverse transcription to cDNA, which served as the sequencing template. The table came from immunoSEQ multiplex PCR; TCRdb's copy has only in-frame clones and leaves some out. The table lists around 140,000 clones, around 50% of them singletons. Sequenced input: CD4+ T cells sorted from blood. The origin of the receptors is a human donor with alopecia areata.

In its sample, this clone was seen a few times. The chain uses TRBV30 and TRBJ2-7; D gene unclear. Germline V gene sequence: CDR1 GTSNPN, CDR2 SVGIG (reference sequence). V was pared by 2 bases and J by 1 base, with 9 bases between. The CDR3 extends over 13 amino acids. In DNA form, the CDR3 reads TGTGCCTGGAGTAGCAGAATTTCCTACGAGCAGTACTTC. Translation: CAWSSRISYEQYF.

The chain links TRBV10-3 to TRBJ1-5; a weak D match, TRBD1 (5 bases). Trimming removed 7 bases from V and 4 bases from J, with 8 bases in between. CDR1 is ENHRY, CDR2 SYGVKD, per germline. The CDR3 totals 12 residues. CDR3 sequence (DNA): TGTGCCATCAAGGGGTTGAATCAGCCCCAGCATTTT. Translation: CAIKGLNQPQHF.

This clone has more than one count but fewer than ten. The rearrangement uses TRBV4-1 and TRBJ2-1; 10 nucleotides match TRBD2. Germline lookup yields CDR1 MGHRA and CDR2 YSYEKL. Trimming cost V 1 base and J 15 bases; bases outside gene matches: 15. CDR3 length: 16 residues. The CDR3 DNA reads TGCGCCAGCAGCCAAGGCCTAGCGGGAGTTCCTTGGATTCGGTTCTTC. Protein product: CASSQGLAGVPWIRFF.

V usage is TRBV9 and J usage is TRBJ2-6; D ambiguous. The CDR3 consists of 14 residues. The germline V gene encodes CDR1 SGDLS and CDR2 YYNGEE. V lost 3 bases and J lost 2, with 6 bases in between. CDR3 nucleotides: TGTGCCAGCAGCGAACAACCTGGGGCCAACGTCCTGACTTTC. As protein: CASSEQPGANVLTF.

The V call is TRBV9, the J call TRBJ2-4; 10 bases are shared with TRBD2. Germline V CDR1 and CDR2: SGDLS, YYNGEE. The CDR3 spans 18 residues. V lost 0 bases to trimming and J lost 2 bases; unmatched junction nucleotides: 8. CDR3 sequence reads: CASSVAPVAGGTKNIQYF. CDR3 bases: TGTGCCAGCAGCGTAGCCCCGGTAGCGGGAGGAACCAAAAACATTCAGTACTTC. The whole variable domain, remainder taken from reference TRBV9 and TRBJ2-4, is DSGVTQTPKHLITATGQRVTLRCSPRSGDLSVYWYQQSLDQGLQFLIQYYNGEERAKGNILERFSAQQFPDLHSELNLSSLELGDSALYFCASSVAPVAGGTKNIQYFGAGTRLSVL.

This clone has just a few counts. This sequence joins TRBV7-8 and TRBJ2-2; D not certain. Per germline, CDR1 SGHVS and CDR2 FQNEAQ. V was cut by 6 bases and J by 3 bases, with 8 bases left in between. This CDR3 is built from 13 residues. DNA for the CDR3: TGTGCCAGCAGTCACCGATACACCGGGGAGCTGTTTTTT. Translation gives CASSHRYTGELFF.

This clone has a handful of counts. V and J are TRBV29-1 and TRBJ2-5, with 9 bases lining up with TRBD2. CDR3 length equals 15 residues. Germline V gene sequence: CDR1 SQVTM, CDR2 ANQGSEA. V lost 6 bases to trimming and J lost 3 bases; unmatched junction nucleotides: 11. The CDR3 region has the DNA TGCAGCGTCCCAAAAGCGGTAGCGGGAGAAGAGACCCAGTACTTC. Its translation is CSVPKAVAGEETQYF.

This clone was found a few times. The rearrangement joins TRBV29-1 to TRBJ1-2; D possibly corresponds to TRBD1 (5 bases). The CDR3 consists of 15 residues. V was trimmed by 6 bases and J by 6 bases, leaving 23 bases between them. Germline V gene data show CDR1 as SQVTM and CDR2 as ANQGSEA. The CDR3 sequence: CSVLLSSGTTNGYTF. Here the CDR3 DNA reads TGCAGCGTCCTCCTATCTTCGGGGACGACTAATGGCTACACCTTC.